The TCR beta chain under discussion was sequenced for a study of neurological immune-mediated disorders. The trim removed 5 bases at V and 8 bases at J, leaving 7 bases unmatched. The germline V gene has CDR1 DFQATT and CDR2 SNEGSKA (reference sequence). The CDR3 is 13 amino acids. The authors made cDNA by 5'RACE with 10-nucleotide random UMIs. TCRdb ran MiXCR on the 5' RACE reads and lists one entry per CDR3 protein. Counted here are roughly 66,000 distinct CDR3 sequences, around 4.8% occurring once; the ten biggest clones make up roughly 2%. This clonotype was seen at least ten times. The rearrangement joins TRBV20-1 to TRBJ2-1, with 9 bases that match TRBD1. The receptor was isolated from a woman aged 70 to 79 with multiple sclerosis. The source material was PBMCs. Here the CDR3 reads CSADRQGGDEQFF. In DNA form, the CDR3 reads TGCAGTGCTGACCGACAGGGGGGCGATGAGCAGTTCTTC.